The 2 T cell receptor beta chains below were found in one sample sequenced in a study of blood T cell repertoires in COVID-19. Assay: immunoSEQ multiplex PCR; the TCRdb copy retains only in-frame clones and omits some. Of 42,000 or so clones listed, around nine tenths are singletons. Sequenced: peripheral blood. The origin of the receptors is a human donor in a cohort sampled during active COVID-19.

The chain combines TRBV10-3 with TRBJ2-2, with 10 bases lining up with TRBD1. Germline V gene sequence: CDR1 ENHRY, CDR2 SYGVKD. The CDR3 is 15 residues long. V trimming: 5 bases; J trimming: 5 bases; junction bases outside the gene matches: 5. In DNA form, the CDR3 reads TGTGCCATCAGTCAACCGGGACAGGGGACCGGGGAGCTGTTTTTT. As protein: CAISQPGQGTGELFF.

The J gene is TRBJ1-1, the V gene TRBV6-6; the D is unclear. The germline gives CDR1 MNHNY, CDR2 SVGAGI (reference sequence). V lost 0 bases and J lost 4, with 6 bases in between. CDR3 length equals 13 residues. Here the CDR3 reads CASSYSGSTEAFF. The CDR3 DNA reads TGTGCCAGCAGTTACTCGGGGAGCACTGAAGCTTTCTTT.